This passage covers 11 T cell receptor beta chains from one sample sequenced in a study of T-cell memory formation after mild COVID-19. TCRdb reprocessed the 5' RACE reads via MiXCR and lists one record per CDR3 protein. The sample contains over 450,000 distinct CDR3 sequences, about a fifth of which appear only once. Sequences were obtained from PBMCs or a T cell subset sorted from them (not recorded which). The receptors originated from an adult woman who had mild COVID-19 (a few samples of this study predate the infection). Cell type and time point are not known.

There are a few counts of this clonotype. The chain has TRBV20-1 and TRBJ2-5; 7 bases line up with TRBD2. Losses at the gene ends were 4 bases for V and 5 bases for J; bases not matched to a gene: 7. The CDR3 has 13 residues. Germline CDR1 is DFQATT and CDR2 is SNEGSKA (reference sequence). The CDR3 sequence is CSATRTSRETQYF. CDR3 DNA sequence: TGCAGTGCTACTCGGACTAGTCGGGAGACCCAGTACTTC.

This clonotype was recorded a few times. This rearrangement joins TRBV4-1 to TRBJ2-3; either TRBD1 or TRBD2 may fit D (5 bases each). The CDR3 covers 17 residues. Trimming removed 4 bases from V and 0 bases from J, with 17 bases in between. Germline V gene data show CDR1 as MGHRA and CDR2 as YSYEKL. The DNA of the CDR3 is TGCGCCAGCAGCCCCCGGGACGAACCCCTGAGCACAGATACGCAGTATTTT. This encodes CASSPRDEPLSTDTQYF.

This chain joins TRBV4-1 and TRBJ2-5, with 7 positions matching TRBD2. V was clipped by 0 bases and J by 5 bases; unmatched bases: 6. CDR3 length: 15 residues. Per the germline V gene, CDR1 is MGHRA and CDR2 is YSYEKL. The CDR3 DNA reads TGCGCCAGCAGCCAAGAATGGCAGGGAGGGGAGACCCAGTACTTC. Residues: CASSQEWQGGETQYF.

V and J are TRBV24-1 and TRBJ2-2, with 9 bases that match TRBD1. CDR1 and CDR2 from the germline V gene are KGHDR and SFDVKD. The CDR3 contains 17 residues. Germline trimming cut 3 bases from V and 5 bases from J; bases unmatched to any gene: 9. CDR3 nucleotides: TGTGCCACCAGTGATCCTCCCGGGACAGGGAGGACCGGGGAGCTGTTTTTT. Translated, it gives CATSDPPGTGRTGELFF.

This clonotype was counted many times. This sequence joins TRBV5-1 and TRBJ1-2; TRBD1 might be the D (6 bases). Trimming shortened V by 5 bases and J by 4 bases, and 18 bases separated the two germline ends. The CDR3 runs 15 residues. Germline V gene lookup returns CDR1 SGHRS and CDR2 YFSETQ. The CDR3 coding sequence is TGCGCCAGCAGGCCGTCTCCGGGACAATTCTATGGCTACACCTTC. Amino acids: CASRPSPGQFYGYTF.

As for this clonotype: The conserved closing phenylalanine or tryptophan is absent in this CDR3, likely reflecting a read error. The DNA is omitted, as the CDR3 cannot be located on it reliably, and the CDR3 follows TCRdb's listing. V usage is TRBV13 and J usage is TRBJ2-1; the table's D call of TRBD1 was not tested on the DNA. CDR1 is PRHDT, CDR2 FYEKMQ, per germline (reference sequence). A total of 12 residues make up the CDR3, ends included. This CDR3 reads CASCPYSTDLQL.

V gene TRBV11-2 combines with J gene TRBJ2-6, with D unresolved. The CDR3 length is 15 residues. V lost 8 bases, J lost 0 bases, and 11 bases lay in between. The germline CDR1 and CDR2 sequences are SGHAT and FQNNGV. This chain's CDR3 is CASGLGSSGANVLTF. CDR3 sequence (DNA): TGTGCCAGCGGTCTCGGCAGCTCTGGGGCCAACGTCCTGACTTTC. The entire variable domain, with the rest obtained from reference TRBV11-2 and TRBJ2-6, is as follows: EAGVAQSPRYKIIEKRQSVAFWCNPISGHATLYWYQQILGQGPKLLIQFQNNGVVDDSQLPKDRFSAERLKGVDSTLKIQPAKLEDSAVYLCASGLGSSGANVLTFGAGSRLTVL.

This clonotype showed up just a few times. The gene calls are TRBV5-6 and TRBJ1-1; 9 bases fit TRBD1. Germline values: CDR1 SGHDT, CDR2 YYEEEE. The CDR3 sequence is 12 residues long. V shed 4 bases and J 8 bases; nucleotides not matched to a gene: 3. The CDR3 DNA follows: TGTGCCAGCAGCGGGGGACAGGGCGAAGCTTTCTTT. Amino acid sequence: CASSGGQGEAFF. The whole variable domain, filled in from reference TRBV5-6 and TRBJ1-1, reads DAGVTQSPTHLIKTRGQQVTLRCSPKSGHDTVSWYQQALGQGPQFIFQYYEEEERQRGNFPDRFSGHQFPNYSSELNVNALLLGDSALYLCASSGGQGEAFFGQGTRLTVV.

This clonotype has a handful of counts. V gene TRBV7-9 combines with J gene TRBJ1-5; a weak D match, TRBD1 (5 bases). Germline CDR1 is SEHNR and CDR2 is FQNEAQ (reference sequence). The ends were cut back, 5 bases at V and 4 bases at J, with 18 bases in the middle. The CDR3 spans 16 residues. This chain's CDR3 is CASSPSGQGGNQPQHF. The CDR3 region has the DNA TGTGCCAGCAGCCCCAGTGGGCAGGGTGGGAATCAGCCCCAGCATTTT.

This chain links TRBV18 with TRBJ2-2; D is unresolved. The CDR3 has 15 residues. V lost 0 bases to trimming and J lost 1 base, with 6 bases between them. Per the germline V gene, CDR1 is KGHSH and CDR2 is LQKENI. This chain's CDR3 is CASSPPRRNTGELFF. The CDR3, as DNA: TGTGCCAGCTCACCACCGAGGAGGAACACCGGGGAGCTGTTTTTT.

This clonotype showed up just a few times. V gene TRBV7-9 combines with J gene TRBJ1-6; D not resolved. Per germline, CDR1 SEHNR and CDR2 FQNEAQ (reference sequence). Trimming left V 5 bases short and J 7 bases short, with 12 bases between. This CDR3 has 14 residues. The CDR3 DNA is TGTGCCAGCAGCACCGGGAGCTTCAATTCACCCCTCCACTTT. Translation: CASSTGSFNSPLHF.